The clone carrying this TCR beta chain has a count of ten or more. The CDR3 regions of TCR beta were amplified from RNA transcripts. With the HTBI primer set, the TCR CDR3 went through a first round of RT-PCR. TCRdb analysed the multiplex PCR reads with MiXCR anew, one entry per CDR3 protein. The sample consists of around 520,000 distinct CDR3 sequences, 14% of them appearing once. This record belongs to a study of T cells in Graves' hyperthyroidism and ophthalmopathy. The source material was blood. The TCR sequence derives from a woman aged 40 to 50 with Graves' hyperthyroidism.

The CDR3: CASSNQGEQFF. CDR3 DNA sequence: TGTGCCAGTAGTAATCAAGGGGAGCAGTTCTTC. The chain employs TRBV19 and TRBJ2-1; D not resolved. The length of the CDR3 is 11 residues. The germline V gene has CDR1 LNHDA and CDR2 SQIVND (reference sequence). Trimming pared 4 bases from V and 10 bases from J, leaving 8 bases between.